These 30 T cell receptor beta chains came from one sample sequenced in a study of blood T cells in healthy people across ages. PCR was performed a second time for roughly 7 to 11 cycles using a sample-barcoded 5' primer and a J-beta primer mix. MiXCR, applied by TCRdb to the 5' RACE reads, yields one record per CDR3 protein. This sample has approximately 850,000 distinct CDR3 sequences, with more than 45% found just once. Sequenced input: blood. The receptor source for this set is a young man in good health.

This clonotype was seen a few times. The rearrangement links TRBV4-2 to TRBJ2-7, with TRBD1 identical over 9 bases. The germline V gene encodes CDR1 LGHNA and CDR2 YNFKEQ. The CDR3 is made up of 16 amino acids. J was trimmed by 1 base and V by 1 base; bases with no gene match: 5. The CDR3 is CASSQAGQGISYEQYF. DNA for the CDR3: TGTGCCAGCAGCCAAGCGGGACAGGGTATATCCTACGAGCAGTACTTC.

The gene calls are TRBV6-1 and TRBJ2-1, with 9 bases fitting TRBD2. The junction had 24 bases not matched to a gene; V was cut back by 6 bases and J by 6 bases. This CDR3 comprises 20 residues. Per germline, CDR1 MNHNS and CDR2 SASEGT. The CDR3: CASREPFGLAGGQGINEQFF. The CDR3 bases are TGTGCCAGCAGGGAACCCTTTGGTTTGGCGGGAGGGCAGGGCATCAATGAGCAGTTCTTC.

DNA for the CDR3: TGCAGTGCTACCCTAGGCTCCTACAATGAGCAGTTCTTC. Protein product: CSATLGSYNEQFF. The rearrangement joins TRBV20-1 to TRBJ2-1; D remains unclear. The length of the CDR3 is 13 residues. The ends were cut back, 4 bases at V and 0 bases at J, with 7 bases in the middle. Per germline, CDR1 DFQATT and CDR2 SNEGSKA (reference sequence).

The chain is built from TRBV10-3 and TRBJ2-3; D not resolved. Trimming took 6 bases from V and 2 from J, leaving 12 bases between them. This CDR3 region has 14 residues. The germline CDR1 and CDR2 sequences are ENHRY and SYGVKD. The CDR3 protein is CAIRSLIPTDTQYF. CDR3 nucleotides: TGTGCCATCAGGAGCCTAATCCCCACAGATACGCAGTATTTT.

This clonotype has more than one count but fewer than ten. V gene TRBV15 combines with J gene TRBJ2-3, with D perhaps matching TRBD2 (7 bases). The V end was cut by 5 bases, the J end by 4 bases, with 10 bases between. Looked up from germline, CDR1 is LNHNV and CDR2 is YYDKDF (reference sequence). This CDR3 has 13 amino acids. CDR3 residues: CATSRGASDTQYF. The CDR3 DNA follows: TGTGCCACCAGCCGGGGGGCATCAGATACGCAGTATTTT.

This clonotype has a handful of counts. The V call is TRBV2, the J call TRBJ2-7; D possibly matches TRBD1 or TRBD2 (6 bases each). Germline CDR1 is SNHLY and CDR2 is FYNNEI. The V gene lost 1 base and the J gene lost 5 bases, with 15 bases spanning the gap. The CDR3 contains 15 residues. The DNA for the CDR3 is TGTGCCAGCAGTGAAGTCGGGGGCGCAAAGGACGAGCAGTACTTC. It encodes CASSEVGGAKDEQYF.

The CDR3 nucleotides read TGTGCCAGCAGGAACATTAACTATGGCTACACCTTC. Its translation: CASRNINYGYTF. This sequence joins TRBV2 and TRBJ1-2; D not resolved. This CDR3 spans 12 amino acids. Looked up from germline, CDR1 is SNHLY and CDR2 is FYNNEI. V was pared by 6 bases and J by 1 base, with 6 bases between.

The genes are TRBV27 and TRBJ2-7, with a possible D match to TRBD1 (5 bases). Per the germline V gene, CDR1 is MNHEY and CDR2 is SMNVEV (reference sequence). With 5 bases removed from V and 4 bases from J, the gap between germline ends came to 18 bases. The CDR3 totals 15 residues. CDR3: CASSRGQGSMYEQYF. The CDR3 coding sequence is TGTGCCAGCAGTAGAGGACAAGGATCAATGTACGAGCAGTACTTC.

This clonotype has only a few counts. This rearrangement joins TRBV9 to TRBJ1-2; 8 bases fit TRBD1. This CDR3 region has 14 residues. J was trimmed by 8 bases and V by 2 bases; bases with no gene match: 8. Germline V gene data show CDR1 as SGDLS and CDR2 as YYNGEE. This CDR3 is CASSVGQGLGGYTF. CDR3 nucleotides: TGTGCCAGCAGCGTTGGACAGGGCCTCGGGGGCTACACCTTC.

V usage is TRBV12-3 or TRBV12-4 and J usage is TRBJ2-1, with unresolved D. The CDR3 runs to 15 residues. Trimming cost V 0 bases and J 6 bases, with 12 bases left between them. The CDR3 sequence is CASSLAPRLGNEQFF. The CDR3 bases are TGTGCCAGCAGTTTAGCGCCACGATTAGGCAATGAGCAGTTCTTC.

The rearrangement links TRBV11-2 to TRBJ2-3; no reliable D call. Trimming shortened V by 5 bases and J by 5 bases, and 20 bases separated the two germline ends. The CDR3 consists of 16 residues. Germline V gene lookup returns CDR1 SGHAT and CDR2 FQNNGV. The CDR3 here is CASSLLIRIGGDTQYF. Here the CDR3 DNA reads TGTGCCAGCAGCCTCCTGATCCGTATCGGTGGAGATACGCAGTATTTT. Looking up the rest from reference TRBV11-2 and TRBJ2-3 gives the full variable domain: EAGVAQSPRYKIIEKRQSVAFWCNPISGHATLYWYQQILGQGPKLLIQFQNNGVVDDSQLPKDRFSAERLKGVDSTLKIQPAKLEDSAVYLCASSLLIRIGGDTQYFGPGTRLTVL.

V gene TRBV7-9 combines with J gene TRBJ2-1; 7 bases fit TRBD1. Germline V lookup: CDR1 SEHNR, CDR2 FQNEAQ (reference sequence). The CDR3 is 15 amino acids. V shed 6 bases and J 9 bases; nucleotides not matched to a gene: 14. The CDR3 spells CASRPGTVKVGEQFF. Here the CDR3 DNA reads TGTGCCAGCAGACCTGGGACAGTCAAGGTCGGTGAGCAGTTCTTC.

The gene calls are TRBV6-5 and TRBJ1-2; 7 bases are shared with TRBD1. The length of the CDR3 is 14 residues. V lost 6 bases to trimming and J lost 4 bases; unmatched junction nucleotides: 8. Looked up from germline, CDR1 is MNHEY and CDR2 is SVGAGI. CDR3 sequence (DNA): TGTGCCAGCAGAACGGGGGGACAGTTCTATGGCTACACCTTC. Its protein is CASRTGGQFYGYTF.

The V and J genes are TRBV7-2 and TRBJ2-7; 9 bases align to TRBD2. The J call may be in error: the DNA end matches TRBJ2-5 better. This CDR3 is 16 amino acids long. Germline CDR1 reads SGHTA; CDR2 reads FQGNSA. The CDR3 DNA is TGTGCCAGCAGCCCACTGAGGCGGGGGGGCGGTGAGACCCAGTACTTC. The encoded protein is CASSPLRRGGGETQYF.

There are a few counts of this clonotype. The chain recombines TRBV20-1 with TRBJ2-5, with 12 bases aligning to TRBD2. CDR3 length equals 16 residues. V dropped 4 bases and J dropped 1; count of bases not matched to a gene: 7. Germline V gene lookup returns CDR1 DFQATT and CDR2 SNEGSKA (reference sequence). The CDR3 loop is CSATQTSGGTQETQYF. DNA for the CDR3: TGCAGTGCTACTCAAACTAGCGGGGGGACCCAAGAGACCCAGTACTTC.

The gene calls are TRBV29-1 and TRBJ1-2, with D tentatively TRBD1 (5 bases). Germline CDR1 SQVTM, CDR2 ANQGSEA. Trimming left V 3 bases short and J 3 bases short, with 8 bases between. This CDR3 contains 12 residues. CDR3 residues: CSVEQGDYGYTF. DNA for the CDR3: TGCAGCGTTGAGCAGGGCGACTATGGCTACACCTTC.

The chain joins TRBV2 to TRBJ2-5, with unresolved D. This CDR3 is built from 13 residues. Germline loops: CDR1 SNHLY, CDR2 FYNNEI. V was shortened by 4 bases and J by 5 bases, with 11 bases between the two germline ends. The CDR3 coding sequence is TGTGCCAGCAGTGCCAGCGTGGTGGAGACCCAGTACTTC. Translating gives CASSASVVETQYF.

The V gene is TRBV12-3 or TRBV12-4, the J gene TRBJ2-3; 7 bases map to TRBD2. This CDR3 is 15 amino acids long. J gave up 0 bases and V 7 bases, and 7 bases lay outside the gene matches. Written as DNA, the CDR3 is TGTGCCAGCACCTCGGGTAGCGGGAGCACAGATACGCAGTATTTT. Protein: CASTSGSGSTDTQYF.

The V call is TRBV20-1, the J call TRBJ1-2, with no clear D. V was shortened by 0 bases and J by 6 bases, with 17 bases between the two germline ends. Germline V gene sequence: CDR1 DFQATT, CDR2 SNEGSKA (reference sequence). The CDR3 spans 15 residues. CDR3 sequence reads: CSARERGSLHHGYTF. CDR3 coding DNA: TGCAGTGCTAGAGAGAGAGGCAGTCTTCACCATGGCTACACCTTC.

This clonotype was seen more than once but under ten times. The genes are TRBV2 and TRBJ2-1; unclear D gene. Trimming shortened V by 6 bases and J by 12 bases, and 9 bases separated the two germline ends. CDR3 length: 10 residues. Germline values: CDR1 SNHLY, CDR2 FYNNEI. DNA for the CDR3: TGTGCCAGCAGAGCCTGGGTGCAGTTCTTC. It translates to CASRAWVQFF.

The gene calls are TRBV6-4 and TRBJ2-3, with 8 positions matching TRBD1. This CDR3 is built from 15 residues. After removal of 2 bases from V and 3 bases from J, the junction contained 4 bases not matched to a gene. CDR1 is MRHNA, CDR2 SNTAGT, per germline. The CDR3 DNA reads as TGTGCCAGCAGTGACGCAGGGGGCGCAACAGATACGCAGTATTTT. Translated, it gives CASSDAGGATDTQYF.

This clonotype has just a few counts. The chain uses TRBV5-1 and TRBJ2-7; the match to TRBD1 covers 8 bases. The CDR3 is 14 residues long. Trimming cost V 4 bases and J 3 bases; bases outside gene matches: 6. Germline V gene lookup returns CDR1 SGHRS and CDR2 YFSETQ. CDR3 region: CASSQGQVDYEQYF. In nucleotides, the CDR3 is TGCGCCAGCAGCCAGGGACAGGTAGACTACGAGCAGTACTTC.

The sample holds a few counts of this clonotype. V and J are TRBV10-3 and TRBJ1-2; unclear D gene. The CDR3 length is 15 residues. The ends were cut back, 0 bases at V and 4 bases at J, with 12 bases in the middle. In germline, CDR1 is ENHRY, CDR2 SYGVKD. The chain's CDR3 is CAISESAEGGYGYTF. The CDR3 nucleotides are TGTGCCATCAGTGAGTCTGCGGAAGGCGGCTATGGCTACACCTTC.

J is TRBJ2-1 and V is TRBV7-2, with 10 bases fitting TRBD2. From germline, CDR1 is SGHTA and CDR2 FQGNSA. V trimming: 2 bases; J trimming: 6 bases; junction bases outside the gene matches: 7. This CDR3 contains 16 residues. In DNA form, the CDR3 reads TGTGCCAGCAGCTTATACCAGCGGGAGGGAAGCAATGAGCAGTTCTTC. Translated, it gives CASSLYQREGSNEQFF.

A note on this clonotype: This clone may be a read error of a much larger clone one base away. This chain connects TRBV7-6 to TRBJ2-5, with D possibly TRBD2 on 6 matching bases. This CDR3 is built from 13 residues. Trimming stripped 1 base from V and 7 bases from J, with 10 bases between. The germline CDR1 and CDR2 sequences are SGHVS and FNYEAQ. CDR3 in amino acids: CASSLGLRGTQYF. The CDR3 DNA sequence: TGTGCCAGCAGCTTAGGGTTGCGGGGGACCCAGTACTTC.

This chain uses TRBV20-1 with TRBJ2-1, with D uncertain. The germline CDR1 and CDR2 sequences are DFQATT and SNEGSKA (reference sequence). V shed 0 bases and J shed 6 bases, with 9 bases lying between them. This CDR3 has 13 amino acids. The CDR3 DNA is TGCAGTGCTAGAGATCCTACACGCAATGAGCAGTTCTTC. Protein: CSARDPTRNEQFF.

J is TRBJ2-5 and V is TRBV12-3 or TRBV12-4, with D hard to call. V was cut by 5 bases and J by 5 bases, with 15 bases left in between. The CDR3 contains 14 residues. DNA of the CDR3: TGTGCCAGCAGTGGTGATATCCGTTTGGAGACCCAGTACTTC. Its translation: CASSGDIRLETQYF.

In its sample, this clonotype was seen a few times. The chain joins TRBV29-1 to TRBJ1-2; 9 positions match TRBD1. V trimming: 7 bases; J trimming: 0 bases; junction bases outside the gene matches: 3. The CDR3 is made up of 13 amino acids. Germline assignment: CDR1 SQVTM and CDR2 ANQGSEA. The CDR3: CSGGQGSNYGYTF. CDR3 sequence (DNA): TGCAGCGGGGGACAGGGATCTAACTATGGCTACACCTTC.

CDR3 DNA: TGTGCCATCAGTGAGTACGAGGGGCCCAATGAGCAGTTCTTC. Protein: CAISEYEGPNEQFF. The chain combines TRBV10-3 with TRBJ2-1; D tentatively reads TRBD1 or TRBD2 (5 bases each). This CDR3 is 14 amino acids long. V lost 1 base and J lost 6, with 10 bases in between. The germline V gene encodes CDR1 ENHRY and CDR2 SYGVKD.

The chain combines TRBV15 with TRBJ1-5; possible D gene TRBD1, 5 bases. CDR1 is LNHNV and CDR2 is YYDKDF in the germline V gene (reference sequence). V lost 2 bases and J lost 6, with 11 bases in between. The length of the CDR3 is 14 residues. DNA of the CDR3: TGTGCCACCAGCAGACAGGGAGCTAGTCAGCCCCAGCATTTT. This encodes CATSRQGASQPQHF.